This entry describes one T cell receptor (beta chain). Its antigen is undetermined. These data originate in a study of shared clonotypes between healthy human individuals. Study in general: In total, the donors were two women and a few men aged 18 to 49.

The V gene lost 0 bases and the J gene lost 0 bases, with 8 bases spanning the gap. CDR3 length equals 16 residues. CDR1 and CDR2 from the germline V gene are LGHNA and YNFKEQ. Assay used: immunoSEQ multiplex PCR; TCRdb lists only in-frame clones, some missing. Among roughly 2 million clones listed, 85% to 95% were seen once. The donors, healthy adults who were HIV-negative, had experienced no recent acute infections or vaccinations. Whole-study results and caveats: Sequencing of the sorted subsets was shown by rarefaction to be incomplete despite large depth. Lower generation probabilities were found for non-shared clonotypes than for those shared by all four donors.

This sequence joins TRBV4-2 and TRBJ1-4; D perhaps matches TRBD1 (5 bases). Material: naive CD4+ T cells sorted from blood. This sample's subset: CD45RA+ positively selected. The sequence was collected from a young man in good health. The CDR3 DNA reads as TGTGCCAGCAGCCAAGATGGGGCTACAACTAATGAAAAACTGTTTTTT. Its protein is CASSQDGATTNEKLFF.